This TCR beta chain was identified in a study of shared clonotypes between healthy human individuals (TCRdb year 2020). Looking at the study overall: A couple of women and three men aged 18 to 49 years were included in the cohort. Blood TCR repertoires of about five healthy adults were deeply sequenced to estimate repertoire size and the extent of clonotype sharing between individuals. Between about 0.94 and 10 billion PBMCs per donor were obtained by leukapheresis. To increase sequencing depth and limit assay-specific biases, different laboratories used diverse techniques to prepare libraries and sequence TCR repertoires. Per donor, three plates each were used for CD4 naive and CD4 memory, two for CD8 naive, and one for CD8 memory. The investigation overall reported the following: Pairwise subsampling indicated that sequencing depth was expected to affect the degree of clonotype sharing among donors. Incomplete sequencing was indicated by rarefaction of sorted-subset datasets, despite the large sequencing depth. Sharing across a handful of donors was observed for approximately 5% of naive CD4, over 3% of naive CD8, 2% to 2.5% of memory CD4, and about 0.4% of memory CD8 clonotypes. Because the study included a small number of donors, the genetic and exposure-history diversity represented was limited. Sampling was limited to blood, and TCR repertoires in tissue likely differ from TCR repertoires in blood. Compared with non-shared clonotypes, the clonotypes found in all four sorted-subset donors had higher generation probabilities. Naive subsets generally had larger estimated clonotype richness than memory subsets.

Note on this clone: Its recognized antigen is unknown. No base quality information exists; no much larger clone differs at one position.

CD8 naive samples were obtained by positive selection for CCR7 among CD45RO-negative cells, yielding a CD45RA+CCR7+ population from which TemRA cells were excluded. The donors were healthy, HIV-negative adults with no recently reported acute infections or vaccinations. Every donor was a Caucasian adult living in Nashville, Tennessee, USA. Blood was collected by leukapheresis, and PBMCs were isolated by Ficoll-Histopaque density gradient centrifugation and then cryopreserved in liquid nitrogen vapor phase. Purity and quantity of every magnetically sorted T cell population were checked by analytical flow cytometry. Each sorted fraction had its genomic DNA isolated and then quantified by UV absorbance on a Nanodrop 2000c. Inclusive of the bounding cysteine and phenylalanine, the CDR3 is 16 residues long. Of all the DNA, just the CDR3 is kept, 48 bases in frame from base 1. Based on the germline V gene, the CDR1 and CDR2 sequences are SGDLS and YYNGEE. The germline V and J ends show losses of 3 bases and 8 bases respectively, and no gene match explains 12 bases of the junction.

Using the deep immunoSEQ assay, multiplex PCR amplified TCR CDR3 regions from genomic DNA. Genomic DNA extracted from each cell subset was distributed evenly over all wells of several immunoSEQ 96-well plates, and each plate served as one replicate. For sorted subsets, each replicate PCR was loaded with 200 ng genomic DNA, equivalent to some 27,000 T cell genomes. Purified libraries were measured with a Qubit 3.0 fluorometer, size-checked on a Bioanalyzer 2100, and measured again with the KAPA Library Quantification kit. Every immunoSEQ 96-well plate was sequenced on a separate single-read 150-cycle Illumina NextSeq 550 flow cell. From the authors' description of their analysis: The immunoSEQ output contained only junctional sequences without quality scores, so filtering could not match that applied to full-length reads. To assign V/J genes and CDR3, sequences were annotated using PyIR, a Python wrapper for IgBLAST v1.9, with IMGT germline references. Reads were removed for weak V/J assignments (E-value above 1e-6), missing CDR3, stop codons, out-of-frame junctions, or ambiguous translated residues. V3J clonotypes were defined by identical inferred V gene, J gene, and CDR3 amino acid sequence. Percentage overlap between repertoires was computed as shared unique clonotypes divided by the size of the smaller repertoire. Repertoire richness was assessed with RTK rarefaction, the Chao1 estimator, and Recon v2.1 estimates of unobserved clonotypes. For all TCRbeta clonotypes obtained by the gDNA method from four donors, generation probabilities were computed with OLGA. TCRdb's version of the immuneACCESS table is confined to in-frame rearrangements and falls short of the full clone set. An unresolved V gene accounts for under half of the shortfall where checked; the remainder is of unknown origin. V and J calls plus clone size are reproduced from that table; the DNA served to infer D and trimming. Across this sample there are more than 2 million clones, with over 85% seen only once. The ten largest account for 0.9% to 1.3% of the sample.

Source material: naive CD8+ T cells sorted from blood. The cell subset or site label corresponds to: CD45RA+CCR7+. This clonotype was sampled from a man aged 18-30 years in good health. The sequence joins TRBV9 to TRBJ2-1, and TRBD1 aligns with 9 junction nucleotides. The sequenced DNA is TGTGCCAGCAGCGCAGCCGGACAGGGGATTTCCCATGAGCAGTTCTTC. Its product reads: CASSAAGQGISHEQFF. Reference TRBV9 and TRBJ2-1 genes cover what lies past the CDR3, so the full variable domain is DSGVTQTPKHLITATGQRVTLRCSPRSGDLSVYWYQQSLDQGLQFLIQYYNGEERAKGNILERFSAQQFPDLHSELNLSSLELGDSALYFCASSAAGQGISHEQFFGPGTRLTVL.